This T cell receptor beta chain appears in the sequencing data of a study of cytomegalovirus exposure and HLA in healthy donors. Study-wide context: Roughly 77 million unique TCRs from HLA-typed donors made up an early data release. Study results and limitations: When presence/absence was analysed, sequencing depth was taken to be roughly uniform across donors. In vitro, three CMV-associated chains proved specific for CMV antigens. Certain sequence variants were highly shared and formed a cluster, and this cluster was likely a sequencing artifact.

On this clone: No antigen is known for it.

Trimming took off 1 base at V and 2 bases at J, with 10 bases between the two ends. The CDR3 is 15 residues long. Per germline, CDR1 SGHVS and CDR2 FQNEAQ. Primers for the PCR totalled 60 Vbeta and 13 Jbeta. TCRdb's copy holds only in-frame clones and misses some; the assay was immunoSEQ multiplex PCR. Of some 150,000 clones in the sample, just under 85% are singletons; the top ten hold less than 1.5%. This chain connects TRBV7-8 to TRBJ2-3, with a tentative D call TRBD2 (6 bases). The sample taken for sequencing was PBMCs. This receptor was obtained from a man younger than 45 in good health and CMV-seropositive. The CDR3 is CASSLGLGPTDTQYF. CDR3 DNA: TGTGCCAGCAGCTTAGGACTAGGACCCACAGATACGCAGTATTTT.